The 11 T cell receptor beta chains given below trace back to one sample, sequenced in a study of CD8 T cells in ankylosing spondylitis. TCRdb re-called the 5' RACE reads through MiXCR, storing one row per CDR3 protein. Of around 210,000 distinct CDR3 sequences listed, roughly 8.2% are singletons. The sample comprised blood, either unsorted or a sorted T cell fraction (not recorded which). These receptors were obtained from a female donor with ankylosing spondylitis or in good health (not recorded which).

Ten or more counts support this clonotype. This chain connects TRBV18 to TRBJ2-2; no definite D call. Germline values: CDR1 KGHSH, CDR2 LQKENI. The ends were cut back, 2 bases at V and 2 bases at J, with 6 bases in the middle. The length of the CDR3 is 14 residues. This CDR3 reads CASSPGPNTGELFF. CDR3 DNA sequence: TGTGCCAGCTCACCAGGCCCAAACACCGGGGAGCTGTTTTTT. Together with reference TRBV18 and TRBJ2-2, the CDR3 gives the full variable domain: NAGVMQNPRHLVRRRGQEARLRCSPMKGHSHVYWYRQLPEEGLKFMVYLQKENIIDESGMPKERFSAEFPKEGPSILRIQQVVRGDSAAYFCASSPGPNTGELFFGEGSRLTVL.

This clonotype came up many times. The chain recombines TRBV12-3 or TRBV12-4 with TRBJ1-4, with no clear D. Trimming cost V 3 bases and J 3 bases, with 11 bases left between them. The CDR3 has 15 residues. The CDR3 is CASSFTGFSNEKLFF. CDR3 DNA sequence: TGTGCCAGCAGTTTCACCGGGTTCTCTAATGAAAAACTGTTTTTT.

In its sample, this clonotype was seen many times. The genes are TRBV20-1 and TRBJ2-7; D may match TRBD1 or TRBD2 (5 bases each). The CDR3 loop spans 12 amino acids. V lost 6 bases to trimming and J lost 5 bases, with 14 bases between them. From germline, CDR1 is DFQATT and CDR2 SNEGSKA (reference sequence). CDR3 DNA sequence: TGCAGTGCCGGCCCCGGGGCCCACGAGCAGTACTTC. This encodes CSAGPGAHEQYF.

In this sample, this clonotype turned up many times. The V call is TRBV5-6, the J call TRBJ2-1; D unclear. V lost 0 bases, J lost 0 bases, and 7 bases lay in between. CDR1 is SGHDT and CDR2 is YYEEEE in the germline V gene. This CDR3 is 15 amino acids long. The chain's CDR3 is CASSLASSSYNEQFF. The CDR3 DNA reads as TGTGCCAGCAGCTTGGCCTCGAGCTCCTACAATGAGCAGTTCTTC.

This clonotype was recorded many times. V is TRBV12-3 or TRBV12-4 and J is TRBJ2-5, with 7 positions matching TRBD2. CDR3 length: 14 residues. V was clipped by 6 bases and J by 4 bases; unmatched bases: 8. CDR3 amino acids: CASRPTSEGETQYF. In DNA form, the CDR3 reads TGTGCCAGCAGGCCCACTAGCGAAGGAGAGACCCAGTACTTC.

In its sample, this clonotype was seen many times. CDR3 nucleotides: TGTGCCAGCAGCCCTGGAGGGGTAGGGGCCAGGGATACGCAGTATTTT. Translated: CASSPGGVGARDTQYF. The chain couples TRBV2 to TRBJ2-3, with TRBD2 as a possible D gene (6 bases). Trimming stripped 6 bases from V and 6 bases from J, with 22 bases between. The CDR3 has 16 residues. Germline assignment: CDR1 SNHLY and CDR2 FYNNEI.

Comment on this clonotype: A much larger clone differs by one base, so this may be a read error. The chain employs TRBV29-1 and TRBJ2-3; D not resolved. The CDR3 totals 13 residues. Germline V gene sequence: CDR1 SQVTM, CDR2 ANQGSEA. The CDR3 DNA sequence: TGCAGCGCCGATTATTCCTACACAGATGCGCAGTATTTT. This codes for CSADYSYTDAQYF.

This clonotype was observed a few times. The chain carries TRBV7-8 and TRBJ2-7; D perhaps matches TRBD1 (6 bases). CDR1 is SGHVS, CDR2 FQNEAQ, per germline. Trimming removed 3 bases from V and 3 bases from J, with 18 bases in between. This CDR3 contains 16 residues. CDR3 protein: CASSFLSQGTSYEQYF. The CDR3 DNA sequence: TGTGCCAGCAGCTTCCTGTCTCAGGGGACCAGCTACGAGCAGTACTTC.

This clonotype has at least ten counts. This rearrangement joins TRBV20-1 to TRBJ2-4, with D possibly TRBD1 on 5 matching bases. The CDR3 has 15 amino acids. Looked up from germline, CDR1 is DFQATT and CDR2 is SNEGSKA (reference sequence). Trimming cost V 3 bases and J 3 bases, with 15 bases left between them. This chain's CDR3 is CSARVNRMDKNIQYF. DNA of the CDR3: TGCAGTGCTAGGGTTAACAGGATGGACAAAAACATTCAGTACTTC.

This clonotype was detected a few times. The chain combines TRBV7-2 with TRBJ2-3, with TRBD2 matching 7 bases. Trimming cost V 5 bases and J 3 bases; bases outside gene matches: 8. Per the germline V gene, CDR1 is SGHTA and CDR2 is FQGNSA. This CDR3 is 15 amino acids long. DNA of the CDR3: TGTGCCAGCAGCCCATCGGGACTACAGACAGATACGCAGTATTTT. This sequence encodes CASSPSGLQTDTQYF.

The gene calls are TRBV7-2 and TRBJ1-6, with 7 nucleotides matching TRBD1. J lost 9 bases, V lost 2 bases, and 10 bases had no gene match. This CDR3 spans 16 amino acids. Germline V gives CDR1 SGHTA, CDR2 FQGNSA. This CDR3 is CASSLRRGDRSSPLHF. CDR3 sequence (DNA): TGTGCCAGCAGCTTACGGAGAGGGGACAGAAGTTCACCCCTCCACTTT. The variable domain in full, completed from reference TRBV7-2 and TRBJ1-6, reads GAGVSQSPSNKVTEKGKDVELRCDPISGHTALYWYRQSLGQGLEFLIYFQGNSAPDKSGLPSDRFSAERTGGSVSTLTIQRTQQEDSAVYLCASSLRRGDRSSPLHFGNGTRLTVT.